The clone carrying this T cell receptor (beta chain) has at least ten counts. Antigen: not known. These data belong to a study of identical twins. Germline V gene data show CDR1 as SGHKS and CDR2 as YYEKEE (reference sequence). The trim removed 0 bases at V and 6 bases at J, leaving 5 bases unmatched. This CDR3 has 15 residues. TCRdb passed the 5' RACE reads through MiXCR, listing each CDR3 protein once. Of approximately 680,000 distinct CDR3 sequences listed, around 7.5% are singletons. Broader study findings: The authors drew conclusions from cross-sectional statistical analysis rather than following the same donors. Invariant MAIT and iNKT cells are populations that could partly confound zero-insertion analyses.

These same data were also listed under a study on yellow fever vaccine responses in identical twins.

Input material: PBMCs. The chain is built from TRBV5-5 and TRBJ1-4; 7 nucleotides line up with TRBD1. This clonotype originated in a woman between 18 and 29 years old in good health. The chain's CDR3 is CASSLEDRVYEKLFF. In DNA form, the CDR3 reads TGTGCCAGCAGCTTGGAAGACAGGGTATATGAAAAACTGTTTTTT.